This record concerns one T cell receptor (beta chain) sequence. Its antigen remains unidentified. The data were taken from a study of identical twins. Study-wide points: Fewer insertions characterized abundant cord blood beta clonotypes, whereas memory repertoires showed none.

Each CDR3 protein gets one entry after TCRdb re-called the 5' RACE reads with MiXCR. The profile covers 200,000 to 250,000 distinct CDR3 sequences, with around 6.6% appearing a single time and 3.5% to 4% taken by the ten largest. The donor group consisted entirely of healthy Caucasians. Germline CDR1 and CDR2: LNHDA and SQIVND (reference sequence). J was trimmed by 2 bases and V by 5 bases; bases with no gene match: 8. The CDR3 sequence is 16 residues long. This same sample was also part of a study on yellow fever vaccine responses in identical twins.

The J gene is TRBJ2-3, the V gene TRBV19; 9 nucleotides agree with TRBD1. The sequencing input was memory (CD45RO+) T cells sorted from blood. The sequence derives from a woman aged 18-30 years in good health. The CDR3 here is CASSGGQGGFTDTQYF. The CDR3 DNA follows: TGTGCCAGTAGTGGGGGACAGGGAGGTTTCACAGATACGCAGTATTTT.